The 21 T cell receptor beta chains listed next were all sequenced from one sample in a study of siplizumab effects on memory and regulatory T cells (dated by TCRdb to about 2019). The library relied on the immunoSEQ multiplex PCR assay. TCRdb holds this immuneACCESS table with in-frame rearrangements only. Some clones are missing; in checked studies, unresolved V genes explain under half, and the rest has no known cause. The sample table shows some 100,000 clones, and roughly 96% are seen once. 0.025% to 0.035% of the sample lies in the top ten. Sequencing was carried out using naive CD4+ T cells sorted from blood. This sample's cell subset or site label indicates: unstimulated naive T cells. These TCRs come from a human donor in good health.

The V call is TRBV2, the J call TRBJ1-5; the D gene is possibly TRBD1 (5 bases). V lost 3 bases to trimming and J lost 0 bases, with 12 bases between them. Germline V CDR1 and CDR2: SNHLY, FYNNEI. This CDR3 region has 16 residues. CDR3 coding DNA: TGTGCCAGCAGTGACCAAGGGGTTGATAGCAATCAGCCCCAGCATTTT. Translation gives CASSDQGVDSNQPQHF. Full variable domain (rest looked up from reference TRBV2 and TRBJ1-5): EPEVTQTPSHQVTQMGQEVILRCVPISNHLYFYWYRQILGQKVEFLVSFYNNEISEKSEIFDDQFSVERPDGSNFTLKIRSTKLEDSAMYFCASSDQGVDSNQPQHFGDGTRLSIL.

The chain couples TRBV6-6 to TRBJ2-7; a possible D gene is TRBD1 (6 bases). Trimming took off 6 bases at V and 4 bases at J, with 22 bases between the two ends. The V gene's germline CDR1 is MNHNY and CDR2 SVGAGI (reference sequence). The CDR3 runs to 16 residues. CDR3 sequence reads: CASRQPGLGARYEQYF. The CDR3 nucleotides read TGTGCCAGCAGACAACCCGGGTTGGGGGCGAGGTACGAGCAGTACTTC.

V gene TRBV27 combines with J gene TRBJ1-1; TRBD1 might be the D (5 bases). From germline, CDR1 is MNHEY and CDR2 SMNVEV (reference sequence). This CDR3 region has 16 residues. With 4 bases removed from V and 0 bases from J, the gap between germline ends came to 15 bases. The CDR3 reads CASSWRGTTMNTEAFF. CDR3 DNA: TGTGCCAGCAGTTGGAGGGGTACCACTATGAACACTGAAGCTTTCTTT.

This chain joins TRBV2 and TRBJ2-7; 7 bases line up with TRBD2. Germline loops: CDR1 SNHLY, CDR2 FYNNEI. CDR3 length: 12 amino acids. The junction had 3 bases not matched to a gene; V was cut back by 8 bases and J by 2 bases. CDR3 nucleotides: TGTGCCAGCCTGGGAGGGACCTACGAGCAGTACTTC. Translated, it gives CASLGGTYEQYF.

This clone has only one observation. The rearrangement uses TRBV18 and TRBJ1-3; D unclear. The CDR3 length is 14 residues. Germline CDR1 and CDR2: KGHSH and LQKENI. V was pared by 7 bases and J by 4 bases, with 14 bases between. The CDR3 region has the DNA TGTGCCAGCTGTAACTGGGTTGAAGGAAACACCATATATTTT. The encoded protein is CASCNWVEGNTIYF.

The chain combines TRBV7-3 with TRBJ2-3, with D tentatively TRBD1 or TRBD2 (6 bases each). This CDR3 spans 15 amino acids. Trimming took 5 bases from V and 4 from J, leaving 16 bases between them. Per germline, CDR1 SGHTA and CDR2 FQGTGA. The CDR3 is CASSPVGGGADTQYF. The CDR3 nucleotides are TGTGCCAGCAGCCCCGTGGGGGGCGGGGCAGATACGCAGTATTTT.

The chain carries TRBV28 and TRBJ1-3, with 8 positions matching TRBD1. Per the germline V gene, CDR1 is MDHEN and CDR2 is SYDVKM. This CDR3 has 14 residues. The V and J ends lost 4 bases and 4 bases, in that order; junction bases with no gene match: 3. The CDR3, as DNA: TGTGCCAGCAGTTGGGGGGACAGGGGAAACACCATATATTTT. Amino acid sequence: CASSWGDRGNTIYF.

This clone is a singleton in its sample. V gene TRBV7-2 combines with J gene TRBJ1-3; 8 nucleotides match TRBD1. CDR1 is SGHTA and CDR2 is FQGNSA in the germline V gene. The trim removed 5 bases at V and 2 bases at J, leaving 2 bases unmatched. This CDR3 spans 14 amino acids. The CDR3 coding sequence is TGTGCCAGCAGCCAACAGGGGGCTGGAAACACCATATATTTT. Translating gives CASSQQGAGNTIYF.

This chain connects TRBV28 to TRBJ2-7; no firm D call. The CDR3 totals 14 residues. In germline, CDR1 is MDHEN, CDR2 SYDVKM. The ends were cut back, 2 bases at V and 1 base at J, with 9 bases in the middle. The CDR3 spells CASSLTAGSYEQYF. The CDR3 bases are TGTGCCAGCAGTTTAACGGCCGGGTCCTACGAGCAGTACTTC.

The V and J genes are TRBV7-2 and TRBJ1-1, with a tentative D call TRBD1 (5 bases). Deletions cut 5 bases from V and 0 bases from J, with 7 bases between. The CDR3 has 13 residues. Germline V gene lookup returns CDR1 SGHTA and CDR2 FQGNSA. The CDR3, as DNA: TGTGCCAGCAGCCCGACAGTGAACACTGAAGCTTTCTTT. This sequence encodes CASSPTVNTEAFF.

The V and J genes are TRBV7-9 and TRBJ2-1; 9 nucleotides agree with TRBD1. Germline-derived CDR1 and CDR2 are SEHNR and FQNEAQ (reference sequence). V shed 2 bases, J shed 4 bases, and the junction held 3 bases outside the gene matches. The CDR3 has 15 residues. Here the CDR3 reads CASSLMGTGYNEQFF. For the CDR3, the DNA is TGTGCCAGCAGCTTAATGGGGACAGGGTACAATGAGCAGTTCTTC.

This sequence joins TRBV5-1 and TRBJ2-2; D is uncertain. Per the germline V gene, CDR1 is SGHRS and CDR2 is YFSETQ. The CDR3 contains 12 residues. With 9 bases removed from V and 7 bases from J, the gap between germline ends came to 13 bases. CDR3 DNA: TGCGCCATCCAGAAAGGGAACGGGGAGCTGTTTTTT. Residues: CAIQKGNGELFF.

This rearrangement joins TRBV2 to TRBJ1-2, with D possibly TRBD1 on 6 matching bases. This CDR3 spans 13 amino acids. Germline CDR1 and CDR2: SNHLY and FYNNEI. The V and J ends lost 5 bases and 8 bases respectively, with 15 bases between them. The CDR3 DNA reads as TGTGCCAGCAGTCGGACAGTCATTGTGGGCTACACCTTC. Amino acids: CASSRTVIVGYTF.

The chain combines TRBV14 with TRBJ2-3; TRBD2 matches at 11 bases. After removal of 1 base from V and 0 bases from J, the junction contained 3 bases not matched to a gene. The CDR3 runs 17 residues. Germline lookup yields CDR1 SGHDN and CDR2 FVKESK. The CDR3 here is CASSQALAGASTDTQYF. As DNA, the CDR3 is TGTGCCAGCAGCCAAGCACTAGCGGGGGCTAGCACAGATACGCAGTATTTT.

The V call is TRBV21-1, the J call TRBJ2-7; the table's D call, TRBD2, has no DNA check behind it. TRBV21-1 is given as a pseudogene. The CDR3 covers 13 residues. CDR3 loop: CASTKGLGYEQYF. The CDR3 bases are TGTGCCAGCACCAAAGGGCTAGGATACGAGCAGTACTTC.

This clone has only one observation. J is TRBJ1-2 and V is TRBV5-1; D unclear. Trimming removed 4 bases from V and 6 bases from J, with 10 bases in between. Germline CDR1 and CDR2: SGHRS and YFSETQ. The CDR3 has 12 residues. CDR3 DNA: TGCGCCAGCAGCCCGCCGAGCGATGGCTACACCTTC. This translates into CASSPPSDGYTF.

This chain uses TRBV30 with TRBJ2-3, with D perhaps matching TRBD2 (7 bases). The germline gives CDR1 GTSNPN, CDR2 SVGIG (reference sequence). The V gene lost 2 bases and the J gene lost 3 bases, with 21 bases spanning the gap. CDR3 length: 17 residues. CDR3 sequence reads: CAWSPRRGGAKTDTQYF. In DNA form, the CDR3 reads TGTGCCTGGAGTCCCAGAAGAGGGGGGGCTAAGACAGATACGCAGTATTTT.

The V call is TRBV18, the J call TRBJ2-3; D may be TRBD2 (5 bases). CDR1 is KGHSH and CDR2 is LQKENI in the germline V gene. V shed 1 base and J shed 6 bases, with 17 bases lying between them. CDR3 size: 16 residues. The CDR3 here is CASSPLWELPGDTQYF. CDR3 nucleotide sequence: TGTGCCAGCTCACCACTTTGGGAGCTCCCCGGGGATACGCAGTATTTT.

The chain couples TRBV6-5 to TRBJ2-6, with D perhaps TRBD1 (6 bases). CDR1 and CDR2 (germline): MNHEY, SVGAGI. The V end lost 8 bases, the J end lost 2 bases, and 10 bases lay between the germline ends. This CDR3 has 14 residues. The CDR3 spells CASLGGAGANVLTF. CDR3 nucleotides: TGTGCCAGCCTAGGGGGTGCTGGGGCCAACGTCCTGACTTTC.

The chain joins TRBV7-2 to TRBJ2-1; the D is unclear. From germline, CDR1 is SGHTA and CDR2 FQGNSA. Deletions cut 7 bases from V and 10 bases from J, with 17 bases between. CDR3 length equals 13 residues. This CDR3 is CASTPALALEQFF. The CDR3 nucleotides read TGTGCCAGCACCCCGGCATTGGCGTTAGAGCAGTTCTTC.

CDR3 sequence reads: CASSSWGHPGAEAFF. CDR3 DNA: TGTGCCAGCAGCTCCTGGGGACACCCGGGCGCTGAAGCTTTCTTT. The rearrangement links TRBV5-4 to TRBJ1-1, with a weak D call TRBD1 (6 bases). The germline V and J ends were trimmed by 3 bases and 6 bases, with 18 bases remaining between them. This CDR3 is 15 amino acids long. Looked up from germline, CDR1 is SGHNT and CDR2 is YYREEE (reference sequence).